The source of this T cell receptor (beta chain) is a study of OX40 agonist ivuxolimab in advanced cancers. Study conclusions and caveats: Researchers did not determine the expanded peripheral T cells' antigen specificity.

CDR1 is SGHAT, CDR2 FQNNGV, per germline. V lost 4 bases, J lost 6 bases, and 13 bases lay in between. CDR3 length: 13 residues. TCRdb's table, derived via immunoSEQ multiplex PCR, lists solely in-frame clones and lacks some. The repertoire has over 30,000 clones, 80% to 85% of them found once; the top ten carry about 2.5%. Comment on this clone: Its specificity is unknown.

This chain connects TRBV11-2 to TRBJ2-7; perhaps TRBD1 as D (6 bases). The source was CD4+ or CD8+ T cells sorted from blood, collected in a trial of the OX40 agonist ivuxolimab. This receptor was identified in an adult with an advanced solid tumor such as melanoma, head and neck, liver or kidney cancer. CDR3 DNA: TGTGCCAGCAGCTCAGTCAGGGGTCGCGAGCAGTACTTC. This gives the protein CASSSVRGREQYF.